This TCR beta chain was sequenced during a study of response to subunit inactivated influenza vaccine. One entry per CDR3 protein, called by TCRdb with MiXCR from the RT-PCR reads. The data contain roughly 630,000 distinct CDR3 sequences, less than 15% of them seen just once; the ten biggest clones take up about 7.4%. General observations from the study: Authors suggested few new T cells are recruited by each seasonal influenza vaccination.

The CDR3 is 17 residues long. Germline lookup yields CDR1 SNHLY and CDR2 FYNNEI. V dropped 2 bases and J dropped 3 bases, with 19 bases sitting between them. This clonotype was seen many times. Its antigen is as yet unknown. The input for sequencing was PBMCs from blood, taken about 14 days before vaccination. The gene calls are TRBV2 and TRBJ1-2, with D tentatively TRBD1 (5 bases). This sequence was found in a man aged 45 to 65 who received an inactivated influenza vaccine. Written as DNA, the CDR3 is TGTGCCAGCAGTGAAATGGGGCCGCCGACCTCAGACTATGGCTACACCTTC. Translating it yields CASSEMGPPTSDYGYTF.